This paragraph reports one TCR beta chain. Its antigen is not identified. This entry comes from a study of PD-1 blockade in classical Hodgkin lymphoma. About the study: Nivolumab dosed at 3 mg/kg went to patients intravenously every 2 weeks. Study results and caveats: Diminished baseline TCR diversity has been reported in newly diagnosed patients relative to healthy donors.

V was shortened by 2 bases and J by 3 bases, with 5 bases between the two germline ends. Per germline, CDR1 LNHDA and CDR2 SQIVND (reference sequence). CDR3 length equals 13 residues. Clones were read by immunoSEQ multiplex PCR, and TCRdb kept only the in-frame ones, dropping some. The sample holds roughly 30,000 clones; around 85% are singletons and the top ten take 0.55% to 0.7%. Time point reported: cycle 4 day 1 (C4D1), after more than 5 weeks of nivolumab. Each and every patient relapsed after autologous stem cell transplantation, and patients got differing brentuximab vedotin exposure. Thawed PBMCs yielded CD4+ T cells through magnetic negative selection.

The sequencing here drew on CD4+ T cells from blood, taken before the fourth cycle of nivolumab. The rearrangement uses TRBV19 and TRBJ1-3; no definite D call. The TCR originated in a human donor with classical Hodgkin lymphoma. The CDR3 DNA reads TGTGCCAGTAGTATAAGACATGGAAACACCATATATTTT. This translates into CASSIRHGNTIYF.